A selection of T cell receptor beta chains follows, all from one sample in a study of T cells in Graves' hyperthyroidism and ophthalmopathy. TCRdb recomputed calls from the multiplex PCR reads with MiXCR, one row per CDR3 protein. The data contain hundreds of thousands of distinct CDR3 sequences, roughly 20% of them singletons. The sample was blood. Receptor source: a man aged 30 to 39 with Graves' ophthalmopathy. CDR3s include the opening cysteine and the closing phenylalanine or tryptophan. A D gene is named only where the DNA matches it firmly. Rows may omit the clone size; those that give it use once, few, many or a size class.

TGTGCCAGTAGTATATGCCGGGATATCTACGAGCAGTACTTC,CASSICRDIYEQYF,TRBV19,.,.,TRBJ2-7
TGTGCCTGGAGTACCCCGGGACTCACCTATGGCTACACCTTC,CAWSTPGLTYGYTF,TRBV30,many,.,TRBJ1-2
TGTGCCAGCAGCTTAGAGGGGGGCTGGGGCACTGAAGCTTTCTTT,CASSLEGGWGTEAFF,TRBV7-6,.,.,TRBJ1-1
TGTGCCAGCAGTTACTCGATCAGGGGCCTTTATAGCAATCAGCCCCAGCATTTT,CASSYSIRGLYSNQPQHF,TRBV3-1,few,.,TRBJ1-5
TGTGCCAGCAGCTTAGCGCCTACTAGCGGGAGGACACAAGAGACCCAGTACTTC,CASSLAPTSGRTQETQYF,TRBV7-9,.,TRBD2,TRBJ2-5
TGTGCCAGCAGCTCGCCCCCTGAGCAGTTCTTC,CASSSPPEQFF,TRBV5-6,.,.,TRBJ2-1
TGTGCCAGCAGCTTTACTGCTTTTCGACAGCTGAACACCGGGGAGCTGTTTTTT,CASSFTAFRQLNTGELFF,TRBV7-9,few,.,TRBJ2-2
TGTGCCAGCAGTTCCCCGGCCAGCACAGATACGCAGTATTTT,CASSSPASTDTQYF,TRBV6-1,many,.,TRBJ2-3
TGTGCCAGCTACCCCGGGACAGGGATTAGCACTGAAGCTTTCTTT,CASYPGTGISTEAFF,TRBV6-2/TRBV6-3,few,TRBD1,TRBJ1-1
TGTGCCAGCAGCAACCAGGGGGATACGCAGTATTTT,CASSNQGDTQYF,TRBV27,.,.,TRBJ2-3
TGTGCCAGCAGCCCCTCCGGGACAGATAATTCACCCCTCCACTTT,CASSPSGTDNSPLHF,TRBV5-8,few,TRBD1,TRBJ1-6
TGTGCCAGCAGCCCCGACAGGGGCACATTCACCGGGGAGCTGTTTTTT,CASSPDRGTFTGELFF,TRBV11-2,many,TRBD1,TRBJ2-2
TGCGCCAGCAGCCACGGACTAGCGAGCTCCTACAATGAGCAGTTCTTC,CASSHGLASSYNEQFF,TRBV4-1,.,TRBD2,TRBJ2-1
TGTGCCAGCACCCCTGGTGGAGACGGGGAGCAGTTCTTC,CASTPGGDGEQFF,TRBV2,few,.,TRBJ2-1
TGCGCCAGCAGCCAAGCAAGCCCTCTAGCGGGAAGTTACGAGCAGTACTTC,CASSQASPLAGSYEQYF,TRBV4-3,.,TRBD2,TRBJ2-7
TGTGCCAGTAGTATGATACGCGGGAGGAAATCCTACAATGAGCAGTTCTTC,CASSMIRGRKSYNEQFF,TRBV19,.,TRBD2,TRBJ2-1
TGCAGTGCGCTTCCCTGGGACCAGACCTATGGCTACACCTTC,CSALPWDQTYGYTF,TRBV20-1,few,.,TRBJ1-2
TGTGCCAGCAGCTTAGCCGGGAGGGTCACAGATACGCAGTATTTT,CASSLAGRVTDTQYF,TRBV11-2,many,TRBD2,TRBJ2-3
TGTGCCAGCAGATTCGTAGCAACTAATGAAAAACTGTTTTTT,CASRFVATNEKLFF,TRBV28,.,.,TRBJ1-4
TGTGCCAGCGCCAACGCGGGAGAAGGGTACGACACCGGGGAGCTGTTTTTT,CASANAGEGYDTGELFF,TRBV5-4,.,TRBD2,TRBJ2-2
TGTGCCAGCAGTTTATATAGCGGGAGAGGCAATGAGCAGTTCTTC,CASSLYSGRGNEQFF,TRBV28,few,TRBD2,TRBJ2-1
TGCGCCAGCAGCTCCGGGACTAGCGGGAGTAGCAATGAGCAGTTCTTC,CASSSGTSGSSNEQFF,TRBV5-1,few,TRBD2,TRBJ2-1
TGCAGTGCTAGAGTTCCAACGGCCTACAATGAGCAGTTCTTC,CSARVPTAYNEQFF,TRBV20-1,.,.,TRBJ2-1
TGTGCCAGCAGTTCCGGGACAGGGTTCTACGAGCAGTACTTC,CASSSGTGFYEQYF,TRBV6-2/TRBV6-3,.,TRBD1,TRBJ2-7
TGTGCCAGCAGCCAAATAATCTCCTACAATGAGCAGTTCTTC,CASSQIISYNEQFF,TRBV14,few,.,TRBJ2-1
TGTGCCAGCAGCTTATACGCAGGAGCCGAGCAGTACTTC,CASSLYAGAEQYF,TRBV7-9,.,.,TRBJ2-7
TGCGCCAGCAGCTTGGATAACCGCTCCTACGAGCAGTACTTC,CASSLDNRSYEQYF,TRBV5-1,many,.,TRBJ2-7
TGTGCCAGCAGCCCAAACCCTGGACAACGTCAGGGGCTGTTTTTT,CASSPNPGQRQGLFF,TRBV5-6,.,.,TRBJ2-2
TGTGCCAGCAGCCAAGTCGGAGACACTGAAGCTTTCTTT,CASSQVGDTEAFF,TRBV14,few,.,TRBJ1-1
TGTGCCAGCAGTGAATCCCAGGGCGGAGAGACCCAGTACTTC,CASSESQGGETQYF,TRBV2,many,.,TRBJ2-5
TGTGCCAGCTCACAAAACCAAGAGACCCAGTACTTC,CASSQNQETQYF,TRBV18,many,.,TRBJ2-5
TGCAGTGCTGCCCGGACTAGCGGGAGGGAGATCACAGATACGCAGTATTTT,CSAARTSGREITDTQYF,TRBV20-1,many,TRBD2,TRBJ2-3
TGTGCCAGCAGCCTGGGGACTAGCGGAATCACCGGGGAGCTGTTTTTT,CASSLGTSGITGELFF,TRBV7-6,many,TRBD2,TRBJ2-2
TGTGCCAGTAGTATTAGACAGGGAGGCAATCAGCCCCAGCATTTT,CASSIRQGGNQPQHF,TRBV19,few,TRBD1,TRBJ1-5
TGTGCCAGCGGTCCTCAGAGAGCGGGAGGCACAGATACGCAGTATTTT,CASGPQRAGGTDTQYF,TRBV28,.,TRBD2,TRBJ2-3
TGTGCCAGCAGTTCCAAGCGGGAGGTTCCCTACAATGAGCAGTTCTTC,CASSSKREVPYNEQFF,TRBV28,many,TRBD2,TRBJ2-1
TGTGCCACCAGCAGAGGAGAGGGAGGGGGCAATGAGCAGTTCTTC,CATSRGEGGGNEQFF,TRBV15,.,.,TRBJ2-1
TGCAGTGCTAGACTTATAGCGGGAGGAGAGACCCAGTACTTC,CSARLIAGGETQYF,TRBV20-1,few,TRBD2,TRBJ2-5
TGTGCCAGCAGCCCCAACGTGTGGCAGGCAACTAATGAAAAACTGTTTTTT,CASSPNVWQATNEKLFF,TRBV7-8,many,.,TRBJ1-4
TGTGCCAGTCGTTCACAGGGGGCGTACGGGGAGCTGTTTTTT,CASRSQGAYGELFF,TRBV19,.,TRBD1,TRBJ2-2